These 6 T cell receptor beta chains were all obtained from the same sample, sequenced in a study of human T cells and chemical hapten exposure. MiXCR, run by TCRdb on the RACE reads, gives a single entry per CDR3 protein. Found here are about 71,000 distinct CDR3 sequences, around 10% of them singletons; the top ten hold roughly 1.5%. Time point specified: patch test 3, about 24 weeks after DPC sensitization. Treatment noted: therapeutic diphenylcyclopropenone sensitization with weekly scalp DPC. Sequencing used whole blood, obtained in connection with sensitization to the hapten diphenylcyclopropenone (DPC). These receptors originate from a woman between 50 and 59 years old with alopecia areata. Some clones in this sample may be carry-over from other donors' samples.

This clonotype showed up many times. The rearrangement joins TRBV7-2 to TRBJ2-3; 11 positions agree with TRBD2. This CDR3 spans 16 amino acids. Germline trimming cut 6 bases from V and 8 bases from J; bases unmatched to any gene: 13. From germline, CDR1 is SGHTA and CDR2 FQGNSA. The CDR3 DNA is TGTGCCAGCAGTATCGTGGTAGCGGGGGGGCCAGGTACGCAGTATTTT. This encodes CASSIVVAGGPGTQYF.

V and J are TRBV6-5 and TRBJ2-7; a weak D match, TRBD2 (5 bases). The CDR3 covers 14 residues. CDR1 MNHEY and CDR2 SVGAGI come from the germline V gene. Trimming took 6 bases from V and 7 from J, leaving 19 bases between them. This chain's CDR3 is CASSPMGPWREQYF. The CDR3 DNA is TGTGCCAGCAGCCCGATGGGCCCCTGGAGGGAGCAGTACTTC.

V and J are TRBV28 and TRBJ2-2; 9 bases fit TRBD1. Germline assignment: CDR1 MDHEN and CDR2 SYDVKM. The CDR3 loop spans 16 amino acids. V shed 2 bases and J 3 bases; nucleotides not matched to a gene: 4. CDR3 region: CASSLTGGVDTGELFF. Here the CDR3 DNA reads TGTGCCAGCAGTTTAACAGGGGGCGTTGACACCGGGGAGCTGTTTTTT.

The chain has TRBV28 and TRBJ2-7; 7 bases line up with TRBD1. V dropped 5 bases and J dropped 11; count of bases not matched to a gene: 9. CDR1 is MDHEN, CDR2 SYDVKM, per germline. The CDR3 contains 12 residues. The CDR3 nucleotides read TGTGCCAGCAGTGATCCCCCCGACAGGGAGTACTTC. As protein: CASSDPPDREYF.

There are many counts of this clonotype. This sequence joins TRBV7-8 and TRBJ2-7; D is unresolved. V lost 5 bases to trimming and J lost 3 bases, with 14 bases between them. Germline CDR1 and CDR2: SGHVS and FQNEAQ. The CDR3 covers 14 residues. The chain's CDR3 is CASSPTRLSYEQYF. CDR3 DNA: TGTGCCAGCAGCCCAACCCGACTTAGCTACGAGCAGTACTTC.

This clonotype showed up just a few times. The V gene is TRBV3-1, the J gene TRBJ2-1; the match to TRBD1 covers 10 bases. The CDR3 is 16 amino acids. CDR1 and CDR2 (germline): LGHDT, YNNKEL (reference sequence). With 5 bases clipped from V and 8 bases from J, the junction kept 12 bases outside the gene matches. The chain's CDR3 is CASSNTSGTGEDEQFF. CDR3 nucleotides: TGTGCCAGCAGCAATACTTCCGGGACAGGGGAGGATGAGCAGTTCTTC.